One and the same sample provided the 31 T cell receptor beta chains below, sequenced in a study of shared T cell receptors in the human thymus. Method: immunoSEQ multiplex PCR; TCRdb's copy keeps in-frame clones and lacks some. The table has hundreds of thousands of clones, around 87% seen once. These sequences were also reported in another study, on human thymus T cells.

The sequenced material came from thymocytes. These receptor sequences come from a boy under three years old with a congenital heart defect.

This clone was counted between two and nine times. The rearrangement links TRBV10-3 to TRBJ2-7; no clear D gene. V shed 0 bases and J shed 3 bases, with 9 bases lying between them. This CDR3 spans 14 amino acids. CDR1 is ENHRY and CDR2 is SYGVKD in the germline V gene. The CDR3, as DNA: TGTGCCATCAGTGAGTCCGCCCCACTCTACGAGCAGTACTTC. Protein: CAISESAPLYEQYF.

The CDR3 DNA reads TGTGCCAGCAGTACAGGTCGGTCACCCCTCCACTTT. Translated, it gives CASSTGRSPLHF. V is TRBV6-6 and J is TRBJ1-6; a possible D gene is TRBD1 (5 bases). The CDR3 covers 12 residues. With 5 bases removed from V and 10 bases from J, the gap between germline ends came to 9 bases. Germline loops: CDR1 MNHNY, CDR2 SVGAGI (reference sequence).

V gene TRBV10-2 combines with J gene TRBJ2-5; D possibly corresponds to TRBD1 (6 bases). V dropped 0 bases and J dropped 4 bases, with 15 bases sitting between them. This CDR3 contains 16 residues. CDR1 and CDR2 from the germline V gene are WSHSY and SAAADI. CDR3 nucleotide sequence: TGCGCCAGCAGTGAGTCGATACGGGCCAGGGGAGAGACCCAGTACTTC. Its translation is CASSESIRARGETQYF.

V gene TRBV11-2 combines with J gene TRBJ2-7, with 8 bases aligning to TRBD2. After removal of 0 bases from V and 0 bases from J, the junction contained 7 bases not matched to a gene. This CDR3 spans 17 amino acids. Germline V CDR1 and CDR2: SGHAT, FQNNGV. The DNA of the CDR3 is TGTGCCAGCAGCTTAGAATCGCGGGAGGCCGACTCCTACGAGCAGTACTTC. It translates to CASSLESREADSYEQYF.

The chain links TRBV7-2 to TRBJ2-7; TRBD2 aligns across 10 bases. The germline CDR1 and CDR2 sequences are SGHTA and FQGNSA. The V gene end was trimmed by 3 bases and the J gene end by 2 bases; junction bases not matched to a gene: 4. The CDR3 contains 15 residues. CDR3 sequence reads: CASSFRTSGAYEQYF. Here the CDR3 DNA reads TGTGCCAGCAGCTTCCGGACTAGCGGAGCCTACGAGCAGTACTTC. The full variable domain, its missing parts supplied by reference TRBV7-2 and TRBJ2-7, is GAGVSQSPSNKVTEKGKDVELRCDPISGHTALYWYRQSLGQGLEFLIYFQGNSAPDKSGLPSDRFSAERTGGSVSTLTIQRTQQEDSAVYLCASSFRTSGAYEQYFGPGTRLTVT.

This clone was counted between two and nine times. The chain uses TRBV14 and TRBJ2-1; possibly TRBD1 for D (6 bases). The CDR3 spans 14 residues. CDR1 and CDR2 (germline): SGHDN, FVKESK. Trimming took off 4 bases at V and 10 bases at J, with 17 bases between the two ends. CDR3 sequence reads: CASSPRRGYREQFF. The DNA for the CDR3 is TGTGCCAGCAGCCCCCGCAGGGGCTATCGGGAGCAGTTCTTC.

The V and J genes are TRBV4-1 and TRBJ2-5; D perhaps matches TRBD2 (5 bases). Near its end, the DNA agrees better with TRBJ2-7, so the J call may be wrong. CDR1 MGHRA and CDR2 YSYEKL come from the germline V gene. This CDR3 has 15 residues. CDR3 nucleotide sequence: TGCGCCAGCAGCCAGGGTAGCGCCCCCTCCTACGAGCAGTACTTC. It yields the protein CASSQGSAPSYEQYF.

The V and J genes are TRBV27 and TRBJ1-2, with 11 bases that match TRBD1. The V segment lost 2 bases and the J segment 6 bases; nucleotides outside the gene matches: 8. The germline gives CDR1 MNHEY, CDR2 SMNVEV (reference sequence). This CDR3 is 16 amino acids long. The CDR3 DNA sequence: TGTGCCAGCAGTTTACTAGGACAGGGGGCGCCGGATGGCTACACCTTC. Encoded protein: CASSLLGQGAPDGYTF.

The rearrangement joins TRBV4-1 to TRBJ2-6, with 7 bases aligning to TRBD1. Germline values: CDR1 MGHRA, CDR2 YSYEKL. The length of the CDR3 is 20 residues. Trimming took 1 base from V and 0 from J; bases not matched to a gene: 12. The CDR3 reads CASSQGDSAYPPSGANVLTF. DNA of the CDR3: TGCGCCAGCAGCCAAGGGGACAGCGCCTATCCCCCCTCTGGGGCCAACGTCCTGACTTTC.

V is TRBV9 and J is TRBJ2-5; 9 nucleotides line up with TRBD2. CDR3 length: 16 amino acids. The V gene end was trimmed by 2 bases and the J gene end by 5 bases; junction bases not matched to a gene: 10. Per germline, CDR1 SGDLS and CDR2 YYNGEE. In DNA form, the CDR3 reads TGTGCCAGCAGCGTTGGGGAGGGACTAGCCGGGGAGACCCAGTACTTC. It specifies CASSVGEGLAGETQYF.

As for this clone: Other nucleotide sequences from this sample produce the same CDR3. The gene calls are TRBV5-1 and TRBJ2-3; 15 positions match TRBD2. Germline loops: CDR1 SGHRS, CDR2 YFSETQ. The CDR3 is made up of 18 amino acids. V lost 4 bases and J lost 1; bases outside the gene matches: 7. CDR3 sequence reads: CASSPGLAGGPGTDTQYF. The CDR3 DNA reads TGCGCCAGCAGCCCAGGACTAGCGGGAGGGCCCGGCACAGATACGCAGTATTTT. Full variable domain (remainder filled in from reference TRBV5-1 and TRBJ2-3): KAGVTQTPRYLIKTRGQQVTLSCSPISGHRSVSWYQQTPGQGLQFLFEYFSETQRNKGNFPGRFSGRQFSNSRSEMNVSTLELGDSALYLCASSPGLAGGPGTDTQYFGPGTRLTVL.

This clone was seen only once. The chain couples TRBV30 to TRBJ2-3; TRBD2 matches 7 bases. Looked up from germline, CDR1 is GTSNPN and CDR2 is SVGIG (reference sequence). J gave up 3 bases and V 2 bases, and 8 bases lay outside the gene matches. The CDR3 runs to 15 residues. DNA for the CDR3: TGTGCCTGGAGTCCCCTAGCGGAGGGGACAGATACGCAGTATTTT. Encoded protein: CAWSPLAEGTDTQYF.

The V call is TRBV6-5, the J call TRBJ2-7, with TRBD2 matching over 14 bases. Germline values: CDR1 MNHEY, CDR2 SVGAGI. This CDR3 spans 16 amino acids. The V gene end was trimmed by 4 bases and the J gene end by 2 bases; junction bases not matched to a gene: 4. In DNA, the CDR3 is TGTGCCAGCAGTTTGGGACTAGCGGGAGTCACCTACGAGCAGTACTTC. Translation gives CASSLGLAGVTYEQYF.

In this sample, this clone turned up a few times. The chain employs TRBV7-3 and TRBJ2-1, with 8 positions matching TRBD2. The CDR3 is 20 residues long. From germline, CDR1 is SGHTA and CDR2 FQGTGA. V was clipped by 5 bases and J by 2 bases; unmatched bases: 20. For the CDR3, the DNA is TGTGCCAGCAGCCCACGGGGGGAGGGTAGCGGGATCGGCGCCTACAATGAGCAGTTCTTC. It is translated as CASSPRGEGSGIGAYNEQFF. Complete variable domain (other parts from reference TRBV7-3 and TRBJ2-1): GAGVSQTPSNKVTEKGKYVELRCDPISGHTALYWYRQSLGQGPEFLIYFQGTGAADDSGLPNDRFFAVRPEGSVSTLKIQRTERGDSAVYLCASSPRGEGSGIGAYNEQFFGPGTRLTVL.

This chain joins TRBV4-3 and TRBJ2-5; TRBD1 matches at 7 bases. The V and J ends lost 0 bases and 5 bases, in that order; junction bases with no gene match: 12. CDR3 length: 17 residues. Germline lookup yields CDR1 LGHNA and CDR2 YSLEER. The CDR3 here is CASSQEKKGQAGETQYF. CDR3 nucleotide sequence: TGCGCCAGCAGCCAAGAAAAAAAAGGACAGGCAGGGGAGACCCAGTACTTC.

CDR3 in amino acids: CASSGSTEGNQPQHF. Here the CDR3 DNA reads TGTGCCAGCAGTGGGTCCACCGAGGGCAATCAGCCCCAGCATTTT. J is TRBJ1-5 and V is TRBV2; D ambiguous. From germline, CDR1 is SNHLY and CDR2 FYNNEI. The CDR3 is made up of 15 amino acids. Trimming removed 4 bases from V and 2 bases from J, with 12 bases in between.

V gene TRBV11-2 combines with J gene TRBJ2-7; D remains ambiguous. The CDR3 is made up of 15 amino acids. V gave up 0 bases and J gave up 2 bases, with 11 bases separating them. The germline gives CDR1 SGHAT, CDR2 FQNNGV. CDR3 sequence: CASSLDPSPTYEQYF. CDR3 sequence (DNA): TGTGCCAGCAGCTTAGATCCGAGCCCTACCTACGAGCAGTACTTC.

The gene calls are TRBV5-1 and TRBJ2-7; the match to TRBD1 covers 8 bases. The CDR3 sequence is 16 residues long. Germline assignment: CDR1 SGHRS and CDR2 YFSETQ. The junction had 13 bases not matched to a gene; V was cut back by 2 bases and J by 6 bases. The CDR3 loop is CASSLVACDRGSEQYF. For the CDR3, the DNA is TGCGCCAGCAGCTTAGTAGCCTGCGACAGGGGTTCCGAGCAGTACTTC.

The chain is built from TRBV6-1 and TRBJ1-1, with 12 bases aligning to TRBD1. Germline values: CDR1 MNHNS, CDR2 SASEGT. V dropped 8 bases and J dropped 11; count of bases not matched to a gene: 12. The length of the CDR3 is 14 residues. The CDR3 DNA is TGTGCCAGCTTTGGGCCGGGACAGGGGGCTGCGGCTTTCTTT. It translates to CASFGPGQGAAAFF.

The rearrangement links TRBV28 to TRBJ1-1; D perhaps matches TRBD1 (6 bases). The germline V gene encodes CDR1 MDHEN and CDR2 SYDVKM. This CDR3 is 18 amino acids long. With 4 bases removed from V and 1 base from J, the gap between germline ends came to 22 bases. The CDR3 bases are TGTGCCAGCAGTTCTTGGCTCCCGTCAACAGGGAAGAACACTGAAGCTTTCTTT. This gives the protein CASSSWLPSTGKNTEAFF.

The chain combines TRBV6-4 with TRBJ2-1, with 9 bases identical to TRBD1. Germline assignment: CDR1 MRHNA and CDR2 SNTAGT. Trimming at V came to 3 bases and at J to 5 bases, leaving 5 bases not matched to a gene. The CDR3 contains 15 residues. CDR3 region: CASSEQGAGHNEQFF. CDR3 coding DNA: TGTGCCAGCAGTGAACAGGGGGCGGGCCACAATGAGCAGTTCTTC.

The rearrangement uses TRBV19 and TRBJ2-3; maybe TRBD2 (7 bases). CDR1 is LNHDA and CDR2 is SQIVND in the germline V gene (reference sequence). The CDR3 runs to 16 residues. V gave up 7 bases and J gave up 0 bases, with 17 bases separating them. The chain's CDR3 is CASNIRGRVSTDTQYF. The CDR3 DNA follows: TGTGCCAGTAACATAAGGGGGAGGGTTAGCACAGATACGCAGTATTTT.

This rearrangement joins TRBV19 to TRBJ2-7, with D perhaps matching TRBD2 (6 bases). Between the trimmed V and J ends, which lost 5 bases and 5 bases, there was a span of 16 bases. This CDR3 has 14 amino acids. The germline V gene encodes CDR1 LNHDA and CDR2 SQIVND (reference sequence). In nucleotides, the CDR3 is TGTGCCAGTAGTCGCCCCGCGGGGAGAGACGAGCAGTACTTC. Translation gives CASSRPAGRDEQYF. Looking up the rest from reference TRBV19 and TRBJ2-7 gives the full variable domain: DGGITQSPKYLFRKEGQNVTLSCEQNLNHDAMYWYRQDPGQGLRLIYYSQIVNDFQKGDIAEGYSVSREKKESFPLTVTSAQKNPTAFYLCASSRPAGRDEQYFGPGTRLTVT.

The chain couples TRBV5-1 to TRBJ2-5; D might be TRBD1 (5 bases). The CDR3 consists of 13 residues. The V end was cut by 6 bases, the J end by 4 bases, with 13 bases between. Germline values: CDR1 SGHRS, CDR2 YFSETQ. The CDR3 is CASTPGKIETQYF. The DNA of the CDR3 is TGCGCCAGCACGCCAGGGAAGATAGAGACCCAGTACTTC.

This sequence joins TRBV11-2 and TRBJ1-5; perhaps TRBD1 as D (5 bases). The CDR3 spans 16 residues. Looked up from germline, CDR1 is SGHAT and CDR2 is FQNNGV. Trimming took off 1 base at V and 3 bases at J, with 13 bases between the two ends. The CDR3 loop reads CASSLATVDDNQPQHF. The CDR3 DNA sequence: TGTGCCAGCAGCTTAGCGACAGTGGATGACAATCAGCCCCAGCATTTT.

This sequence joins TRBV2 and TRBJ2-1; a possible D gene is TRBD1 (6 bases). Germline lookup yields CDR1 SNHLY and CDR2 FYNNEI. V gave up 7 bases and J gave up 2 bases, with 18 bases separating them. This CDR3 spans 16 amino acids. The CDR3 region has the DNA TGTGCCAGCACCGTTTACAGGGTAGGCCCCTACAATGAGCAGTTCTTC. It yields the protein CASTVYRVGPYNEQFF.

This clone appeared a few times. This chain joins TRBV5-5 and TRBJ2-7; 8 bases agree with TRBD2. Looked up from germline, CDR1 is SGHKS and CDR2 is YYEKEE (reference sequence). This CDR3 is built from 15 residues. The V gene end was trimmed by 4 bases and the J gene end by 0 bases; junction bases not matched to a gene: 6. CDR3 region: CASSDPTSDSYEQYF. The CDR3 DNA reads TGTGCCAGCAGCGACCCGACTAGCGACTCCTACGAGCAGTACTTC.

This clone appeared a few times. The V call is TRBV5-4, the J call TRBJ2-7; D may be TRBD2 (5 bases). The V end was cut by 4 bases, the J end by 4 bases, with 12 bases between. This CDR3 contains 13 residues. The germline CDR1 and CDR2 sequences are SGHNT and YYREEE (reference sequence). CDR3 amino acids: CASSPLGGYEQYF. The CDR3 DNA reads TGTGCCAGCAGCCCCCTCGGAGGATACGAGCAGTACTTC.

J is TRBJ2-5 and V is TRBV29-1, with 11 bases that match TRBD2. Trimming took 4 bases from V and 4 from J; bases not matched to a gene: 8. Germline-derived CDR1 and CDR2 are SQVTM and ANQGSEA. This CDR3 has 15 amino acids. The CDR3 reads CSVVLAGGYPETQYF. CDR3 in DNA: TGCAGCGTTGTATTAGCGGGAGGGTATCCAGAGACCCAGTACTTC. The full variable domain, rest sourced from reference TRBV29-1 and TRBJ2-5, is SAVISQKPSRDICQRGTSLTIQCQVDSQVTMMFWYRQQPGQSLTLIATANQGSEATYESGFVIDKFPISRPNLTFSTLTVSNMSPEDSSIYLCSVVLAGGYPETQYFGPGTRLLVL.

The gene calls are TRBV6-1 and TRBJ2-1; TRBD2 matches 10 bases. Germline V lookup: CDR1 MNHNS, CDR2 SASEGT. The V and J ends lost 2 bases and 6 bases, in that order; junction bases with no gene match: 7. The CDR3 is 16 amino acids. For the CDR3, the DNA is TGTGCCAGCAGTGAACTAACGGGACTAGCGATCAATGAGCAGTTCTTC. It encodes CASSELTGLAINEQFF.

The chain employs TRBV6-1 and TRBJ2-2, with a tentative D call TRBD1 (6 bases). Trimming stripped 6 bases from V and 1 base from J, with 9 bases between. CDR1 and CDR2 (germline): MNHNS, SASEGT. The CDR3 contains 14 residues. The CDR3 spells CASRTGQNTGELFF. The CDR3 nucleotides read TGTGCCAGCAGGACGGGACAGAACACCGGGGAGCTGTTTTTT.